These T cell receptor beta chains were read from a single sample in a study of blood T cells in healthy people across ages. MiXCR was run by TCRdb on the 5' RACE reads, yielding one entry per CDR3 protein. In the table there are roughly 1,500,000 distinct CDR3 sequences, roughly 40% of which are singletons. Material for sequencing was blood. Every receptor here comes from a woman aged 18-29 years in good health. The CDR3 runs from the conserved cysteine through the conserved F or W. A D gene is named only where the DNA matches it firmly. Only some rows state a clone size, as once, few, many or a class for expanded clones.

TRBJ2-1,TRBD2,-,TRBV19,CASSIDPKRAGWTYNEQFF,TGTGCCAGTAGTATAGATCCCAAAAGAGCGGGGTGGACCTACAATGAGCAGTTCTTC
TRBJ1-1,-,few,TRBV27,CASSLYTGQTEAFF,TGTGCCAGCAGTTTATATACAGGGCAGACTGAAGCTTTCTTT
TRBJ2-1,TRBD2,few,TRBV4-1,CASSQVASGGGNEQFF,TGCGCCAGCAGCCAAGTAGCTAGCGGGGGAGGCAATGAGCAGTTCTTC
TRBJ2-2,-,few,TRBV2,CASKSLNTGELFF,TGTGCCAGCAAGAGCCTAAACACCGGGGAGCTGTTTTTT
TRBJ1-5,-,-,TRBV12-3/TRBV12-4,CASSPDTGAQHF,TGTGCCAGCAGTCCTGACACGGGAGCCCAGCATTTT
TRBJ2-4,TRBD2,-,TRBV20-1,CSARGTSGGARNIQYF,TGCAGTGCTCGGGGGACTAGCGGGGGGGCCCGAAACATTCAGTACTTC
TRBJ1-1,-,few,TRBV20-1,CSARPTGRGTEAFF,TGCAGTGCTAGACCCACAGGGCGGGGAACTGAAGCTTTCTTT
TRBJ2-3,-,-,TRBV20-1,CSATPGHAGADTQYF,TGCAGTGCAACACCGGGACACGCAGGGGCAGATACGCAGTATTTT
TRBJ2-7,-,-,TRBV25-1,CASSNLLIADYNEQYF,TGTGCCAGCAGTAACCTCTTGATAGCGGATTACAATGAGCAGTACTTC
TRBJ2-3,TRBD1,-,TRBV7-2,CASSKDRAFTDTQYF,TGTGCCAGCAGTAAGGACAGGGCTTTTACAGATACGCAGTATTTT
TRBJ2-5,TRBD2,-,TRBV11-2,CASRVREGWETQYF,TGTGCCAGCAGAGTGCGGGAGGGCTGGGAGACCCAGTACTTC
TRBJ2-6,-,few,TRBV5-1,CASSLKQAGANVLTF,TGCGCCAGCAGCCTGAAACAGGCTGGGGCCAACGTCCTGACTTTC
TRBJ2-4,-,-,TRBV18,CASSPSRGIENIQYF,TGTGCCAGCTCACCATCTAGGGGGATTGAGAACATTCAGTACTTC
TRBJ1-2,-,-,TRBV29-1,CSVEAGYTF,TGCAGCGTTGAGGCTGGCTACACCTTC
TRBJ1-1,-,few,TRBV14,CASSQAGVRSRYTEAFF,TGTGCCAGCAGCCAAGCGGGTGTGCGGAGTCGATATACTGAAGCTTTCTTT
TRBJ1-2,TRBD1,-,TRBV6-1,CASKVTGMYGYTF,TGTGCCAGCAAAGTGACAGGGATGTATGGCTACACCTTC
TRBJ2-4,TRBD2,few,TRBV7-9,CASSLAGPSGAVIQYF,TGTGCCAGCAGCTTAGCGGGTCCTAGCGGGGCGGTCATTCAGTACTTC
TRBJ1-2,TRBD1,-,TRBV27,CASSLGGGFGGYTF,TGTGCCAGCAGTTTAGGAGGGGGCTTCGGGGGCTACACCTTC
TRBJ2-7,TRBD2,-,TRBV20-1,CSVRPIAGAIYEQYF,TGCAGTGTTAGACCTATAGCGGGAGCAATCTACGAGCAGTACTTC
TRBJ2-5,TRBD2,-,TRBV9,CASSVGAGGSKTQYF,TGTGCCAGCAGCGTAGGGGCGGGAGGTTCGAAGACCCAGTACTTC
TRBJ2-3,TRBD1,-,TRBV7-6,CASSLAGDRGLRTDTQYF,TGTGCCAGCAGCTTAGCCGGGGATAGGGGGCTTAGGACAGATACGCAGTATTTT
TRBJ2-5,TRBD2,-,TRBV11-2,CASSLGVRGGAFETQYF,TGTGCCAGCAGCTTAGGGGTTCGGGGGGGCGCGTTTGAGACCCAGTACTTC
TRBJ2-7,TRBD2,few,TRBV7-9,CASSGTSGRETYEQYF,TGTGCCAGCAGCGGGACTAGCGGGAGGGAAACCTACGAGCAGTACTTC
TRBJ2-7,TRBD1,-,TRBV27,CASSMGQGGYEQYF,TGTGCCAGCAGTATGGGACAGGGGGGTTACGAGCAGTACTTC
TRBJ1-2,TRBD1,-,TRBV29-1,CSVLDPGTGDYGYTF,TGCAGCGTCCTCGATCCCGGGACAGGGGACTATGGCTACACCTTC
TRBJ2-1,TRBD2,few,TRBV20-1,CSAGRPGTSGEQFF,TGCAGTGCTGGCCGTCCCGGGACTAGCGGTGAGCAGTTCTTC
TRBJ2-2,-,-,TRBV28,CASSGTGESWRLFF,TGTGCCAGCAGTGGAACGGGGGAGAGCTGGCGGCTGTTTTTT
TRBJ2-1,-,-,TRBV14,CASSQARSSYNEQFF,TGTGCCAGCAGCCAAGCCCGGAGCTCCTACAATGAGCAGTTCTTC
TRBJ1-2,-,few,TRBV2,CASNRSPGGYGYTF,TGTGCCAGCAATCGGTCCCCTGGAGGCTATGGCTACACCTTC
TRBJ2-7,-,-,TRBV4-1,CASSQDFVVNEQYF,TGCGCCAGCAGCCAAGATTTTGTTGTTAACGAGCAGTACTTC
TRBJ2-2,-,-,TRBV25-1,CAILTGFHTGELFF,TGTGCCATCCTTACAGGGTTCCACACCGGGGAGCTGTTTTTT
TRBJ1-1,-,-,TRBV4-1,CASSQHKDTEAFF,TGCGCCAGCAGCCAACACAAAGACACTGAAGCTTTCTTT